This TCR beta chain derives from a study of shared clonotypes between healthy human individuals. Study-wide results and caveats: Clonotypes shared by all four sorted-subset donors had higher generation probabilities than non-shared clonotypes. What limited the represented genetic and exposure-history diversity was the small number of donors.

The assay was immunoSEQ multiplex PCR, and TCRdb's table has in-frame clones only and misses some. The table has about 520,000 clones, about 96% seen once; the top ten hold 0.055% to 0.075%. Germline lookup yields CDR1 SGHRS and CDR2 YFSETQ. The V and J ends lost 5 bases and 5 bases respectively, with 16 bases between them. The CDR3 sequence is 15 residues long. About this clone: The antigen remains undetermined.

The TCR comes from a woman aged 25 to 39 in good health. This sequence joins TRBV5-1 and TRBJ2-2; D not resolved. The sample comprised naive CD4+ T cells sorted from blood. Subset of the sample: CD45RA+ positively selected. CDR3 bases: TGCGCCAGCAGTCAGACCGGCGTGGCGACCGGGGAGCTGTTTTTT. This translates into CASSQTGVATGELFF.